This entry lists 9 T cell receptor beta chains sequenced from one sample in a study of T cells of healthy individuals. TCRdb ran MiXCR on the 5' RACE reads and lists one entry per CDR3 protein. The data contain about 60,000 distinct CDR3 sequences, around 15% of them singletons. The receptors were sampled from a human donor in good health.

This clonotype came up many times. CDR3 bases: TGCAGTGCCCAGGGGGCAGGGAGGAACACCGGGGAGCTGTTTTTT. It specifies CSAQGAGRNTGELFF. This sequence joins TRBV20-1 and TRBJ2-2, with TRBD1 matching 8 bases. Germline-derived CDR1 and CDR2 are DFQATT and SNEGSKA (reference sequence). CDR3 length equals 15 residues. The ends lost 6 bases at V and 1 base at J; junction bases unmatched: 7.

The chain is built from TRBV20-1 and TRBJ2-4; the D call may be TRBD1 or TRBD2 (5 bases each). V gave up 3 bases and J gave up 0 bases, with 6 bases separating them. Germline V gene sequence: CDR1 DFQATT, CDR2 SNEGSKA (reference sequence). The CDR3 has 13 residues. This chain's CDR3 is CSARGVAKNIQYF. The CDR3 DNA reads TGCAGTGCTAGGGGGGTAGCCAAAAACATTCAGTACTTC.

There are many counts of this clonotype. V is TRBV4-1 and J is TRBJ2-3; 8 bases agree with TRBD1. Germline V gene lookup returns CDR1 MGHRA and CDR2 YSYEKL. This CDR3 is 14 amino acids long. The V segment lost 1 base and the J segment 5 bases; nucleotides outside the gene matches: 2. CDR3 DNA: TGCGCCAGCAGCCAAGTACAGGGGGTAGATACGCAGTATTTT. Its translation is CASSQVQGVDTQYF.

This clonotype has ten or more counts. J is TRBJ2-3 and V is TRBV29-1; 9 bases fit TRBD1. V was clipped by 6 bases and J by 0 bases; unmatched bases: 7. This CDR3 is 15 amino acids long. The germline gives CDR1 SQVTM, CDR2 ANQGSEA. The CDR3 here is CSVDRGGRSTDTQYF. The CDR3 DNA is TGCAGCGTGGACAGGGGTGGTCGTAGCACAGATACGCAGTATTTT.

DNA of the CDR3: TGTGCCAGCACCCCGGACAACTCCTACGAGCAGTACTTC. It specifies CASTPDNSYEQYF. This chain links TRBV6-5 with TRBJ2-7; weak D call: TRBD1 (5 bases). The CDR3 runs to 13 residues. Trimming took off 7 bases at V and 0 bases at J, with 10 bases between the two ends. In germline, CDR1 is MNHEY, CDR2 SVGAGI.

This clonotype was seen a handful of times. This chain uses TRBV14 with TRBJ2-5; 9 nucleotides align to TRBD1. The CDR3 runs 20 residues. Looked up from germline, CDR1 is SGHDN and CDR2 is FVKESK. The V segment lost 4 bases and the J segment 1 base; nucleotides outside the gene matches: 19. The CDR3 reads CASSPPTGQGNTLIQETQYF. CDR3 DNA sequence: TGTGCCAGCAGCCCGCCTACGGGACAGGGAAACACTTTAATCCAAGAGACCCAGTACTTC.

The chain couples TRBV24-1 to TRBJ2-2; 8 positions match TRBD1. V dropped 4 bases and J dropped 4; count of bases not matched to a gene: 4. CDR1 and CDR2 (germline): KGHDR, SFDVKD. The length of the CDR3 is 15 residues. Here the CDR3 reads CATSDRQGSTGELFF. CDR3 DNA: TGTGCCACCAGTGACCGACAGGGGTCCACCGGGGAGCTGTTTTTT.

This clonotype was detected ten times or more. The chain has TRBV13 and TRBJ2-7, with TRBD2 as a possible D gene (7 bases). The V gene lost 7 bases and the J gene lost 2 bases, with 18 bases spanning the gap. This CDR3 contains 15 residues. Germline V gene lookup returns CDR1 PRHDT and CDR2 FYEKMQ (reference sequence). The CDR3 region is CASTAEGGGAYEQYF. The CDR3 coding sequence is TGTGCCAGCACCGCTGAGGGGGGGGGAGCCTACGAGCAGTACTTC.

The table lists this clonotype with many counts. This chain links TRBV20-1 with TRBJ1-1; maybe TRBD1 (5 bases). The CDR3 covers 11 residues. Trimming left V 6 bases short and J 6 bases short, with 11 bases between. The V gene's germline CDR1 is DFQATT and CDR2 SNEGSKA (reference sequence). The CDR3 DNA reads TGCAGTGCCGGGACCCCCCCTGAAGCTTTCTTT. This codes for CSAGTPPEAFF.